Below, 28 T cell receptor beta chains from the same sample are listed, as sequenced in a study of T cell responses to AZD1222 COVID-19 vaccine (dated by TCRdb to about 2021). The method behind the library was the immunoSEQ multiplex PCR assay. TCRdb limited this immuneACCESS table to in-frame rearrangements with V and J called. A share of clones is missing; checked studies link under half to unresolved V genes, and the rest is unexplained. For this sample there are approximately 80,000 clones; around 81% appear just once. The ten largest clones take up roughly a fifth of the sample. Reading the label with the study, this specimen's time point is: baseline before first vaccination. This sample comprised peripheral blood, obtained on day 0 of AZD1222 vaccination. The receptors derive from an adult in good health.

In nucleotides, the CDR3 is TGTGCCACCAGTGGCAATTACGGTGGTGAGCAGTTCTTC. It specifies CATSGNYGGEQFF. The chain carries TRBV24-1 and TRBJ2-1; D is undetermined. V gave up 5 bases and J gave up 9 bases, with 13 bases separating them. The germline V gene has CDR1 KGHDR and CDR2 SFDVKD. The CDR3 has 13 residues.

This clone was observed a few times. V usage is TRBV14 and J usage is TRBJ1-1; no reliable D call. The CDR3 length is 14 residues. The germline gives CDR1 SGHDN, CDR2 FVKESK. V was clipped by 4 bases and J by 3 bases, with 12 bases between them. CDR3 sequence reads: CASSRFDGDTEAFF. The CDR3 region has the DNA TGTGCCAGCAGCCGTTTTGACGGAGACACTGAAGCTTTCTTT.

The J gene is TRBJ2-7, the V gene TRBV11-2; no clear D. The germline V and J ends were trimmed by 5 bases and 0 bases, with 8 bases remaining between them. CDR3 length: 13 residues. Germline V gene sequence: CDR1 SGHAT, CDR2 FQNNGV. CDR3 amino acids: CASSAPGSYEQYF. CDR3 DNA sequence: TGTGCCAGCAGCGCTCCGGGCTCCTACGAGCAGTACTTC.

The V gene is TRBV19, the J gene TRBJ1-1; D gene ambiguous. Germline CDR1 reads LNHDA; CDR2 reads SQIVND (reference sequence). This CDR3 spans 13 amino acids. Deletions cut 6 bases from V and 2 bases from J, with 10 bases between. For the CDR3, the DNA is TGTGCCAGTAGGTGGTCTTTAAACACTGAAGCTTTCTTT. Amino acids: CASRWSLNTEAFF.

The genes are TRBV2 and TRBJ1-2; possible D gene TRBD1, 5 bases. This CDR3 has 13 amino acids. V was pared by 4 bases and J by 8 bases, with 14 bases between. The germline V gene has CDR1 SNHLY and CDR2 FYNNEI. The CDR3 region has the DNA TGTGCCAGCAGTGTATCGCAGGGCCGGGGCTACACCTTC. Encoded protein: CASSVSQGRGYTF. The entire variable domain, with the rest obtained from reference TRBV2 and TRBJ1-2, is as follows: EPEVTQTPSHQVTQMGQEVILRCVPISNHLYFYWYRQILGQKVEFLVSFYNNEISEKSEIFDDQFSVERPDGSNFTLKIRSTKLEDSAMYFCASSVSQGRGYTFGSGTRLTVV.

This rearrangement joins TRBV13 to TRBJ2-1, with 8 positions matching TRBD2. Germline V gene lookup returns CDR1 PRHDT and CDR2 FYEKMQ (reference sequence). V was clipped by 0 bases and J by 4 bases; unmatched bases: 2. This CDR3 is built from 15 residues. The CDR3 loop reads CASSLGLAGYNEQFF. CDR3 nucleotides: TGTGCCAGCAGCTTAGGTCTAGCGGGTTACAATGAGCAGTTCTTC.

V usage is TRBV6-1 and J usage is TRBJ2-6; 7 bases fit TRBD1. Trimming took 4 bases from V and 1 from J; bases not matched to a gene: 4. Germline lookup yields CDR1 MNHNS and CDR2 SASEGT. The CDR3 consists of 16 residues. Here the CDR3 reads CASSGDRASGANVLTF. In nucleotides, the CDR3 is TGTGCCAGCAGTGGCGACAGGGCTTCTGGGGCCAACGTCCTGACTTTC.

The rearrangement links TRBV11-3 to TRBJ2-2; the match to TRBD2 covers 10 bases. This CDR3 has 17 residues. Germline assignment: CDR1 SGHNT and CDR2 YENEEA. J lost 0 bases, V lost 5 bases, and 6 bases had no gene match. CDR3 protein: CASSPIAGGPNTGELFF. The CDR3 coding sequence is TGTGCCAGCAGCCCAATAGCGGGAGGCCCGAACACCGGGGAGCTGTTTTTT.

The V gene is TRBV11-1, the J gene TRBJ2-2; D remains ambiguous. The CDR3 totals 16 residues. Germline CDR1 is SGHAT and CDR2 is FQDESV (reference sequence). The V gene lost 5 bases and the J gene lost 1 base, with 14 bases spanning the gap. The CDR3 loop is CASSRSRALNTGELFF. The CDR3 DNA sequence: TGTGCCAGCAGCCGCTCCCGGGCCTTGAACACCGGGGAGCTGTTTTTT.

The chain joins TRBV7-2 to TRBJ1-6; 8 nucleotides match TRBD1. The CDR3 loop spans 13 amino acids. The J segment lost 10 bases and the V segment lost 6 bases, leaving 5 bases of the junction unmatched. Germline CDR1 SGHTA, CDR2 FQGNSA. The CDR3 region has the DNA TGTGCCAGCAGTGACAGGGGACAATCACCCCTCCACTTT. Translating it yields CASSDRGQSPLHF.

V usage is TRBV2 and J usage is TRBJ2-5, with D possibly being TRBD1 (5 bases). The germline V gene encodes CDR1 SNHLY and CDR2 FYNNEI. The V gene lost 1 base and the J gene lost 3 bases, with 12 bases spanning the gap. The CDR3 totals 15 residues. CDR3 coding DNA: TGTGCCAGCAGTGAAGGTTGGGGCGGAAAAGAGACCCAGTACTTC. This sequence encodes CASSEGWGGKETQYF.

The rearrangement uses TRBV24-1 and TRBJ2-2; tentatively, D is TRBD1 or TRBD2 (5 bases each). Trimming pared 5 bases from V and 6 bases from J, leaving 9 bases between. The CDR3 has 13 amino acids. Germline V lookup: CDR1 KGHDR, CDR2 SFDVKD. CDR3: CATSAPGPGELFF. The CDR3 DNA follows: TGTGCCACCAGTGCTCCGGGGCCCGGGGAGCTGTTTTTT.

The V call is TRBV5-1, the J call TRBJ2-1; TRBD1 matches 9 bases. The germline CDR1 and CDR2 sequences are SGHRS and YFSETQ. V gave up 0 bases and J gave up 4 bases; unmatched junction bases: 8. There are 17 residues in the CDR3. The CDR3 DNA is TGCGCCAGCAGCTTGGGGGAGACAGGGGGAGAATACAATGAGCAGTTCTTC. It encodes CASSLGETGGEYNEQFF.

This chain connects TRBV15 to TRBJ2-7, with 8 bases fitting TRBD2. The germline CDR1 and CDR2 sequences are LNHNV and YYDKDF (reference sequence). This CDR3 comprises 18 residues. The ends lost 3 bases at V and 3 bases at J; junction bases unmatched: 16. The CDR3 reads CATSRPQGDSGKSYEQYF. The DNA for the CDR3 is TGTGCCACCAGCAGGCCGCAGGGAGATAGCGGGAAGAGCTACGAGCAGTACTTC.

V usage is TRBV24-1 and J usage is TRBJ2-1, with 9 bases fitting TRBD2. V lost 7 bases, J lost 8 bases, and 11 bases stayed unmatched. CDR3 length equals 15 residues. Germline-derived CDR1 and CDR2 are KGHDR and SFDVKD. This CDR3 is CATSPLGTSRDEQFF. As DNA, the CDR3 is TGTGCCACCAGCCCCCTCGGGACTAGCCGCGATGAGCAGTTCTTC.

This chain joins TRBV2 and TRBJ2-2; 9 bases fit TRBD1. The CDR3 length is 15 residues. V was pared by 6 bases and J by 4 bases, with 6 bases of the junction left unmatched. Germline V CDR1 and CDR2: SNHLY, FYNNEI. The CDR3 sequence: CASRTGTGSTGELFF. Written as DNA, the CDR3 is TGTGCCAGCAGGACCGGGACAGGGAGCACCGGGGAGCTGTTTTTT.

This clone appeared a single time. The genes are TRBV7-2 and TRBJ2-1, with TRBD2 identical over 8 bases. Germline CDR1 and CDR2: SGHTA and FQGNSA. The CDR3 is made up of 15 amino acids. V lost 3 bases, J lost 3 bases, and 4 bases stayed unmatched. This chain's CDR3 is CASSFSGRGYNEQFF. CDR3 DNA: TGTGCCAGCAGCTTTTCCGGGAGGGGCTACAATGAGCAGTTCTTC.

The rearrangement uses TRBV28 and TRBJ1-4; D may be TRBD1 (6 bases). This CDR3 is built from 19 residues. V lost 1 base to trimming and J lost 5 bases, with 23 bases between them. CDR1 MDHEN and CDR2 SYDVKM come from the germline V gene. The CDR3, as DNA: TGTGCCAGCAGTTTATCGACCTCTTCTTACAGGGAGAAGAATGAAAAACTGTTTTTT. It codes for CASSLSTSSYREKNEKLFF.

The rearrangement joins TRBV5-5 to TRBJ2-5, with D unclear. CDR1 is SGHKS and CDR2 is YYEKEE in the germline V gene (reference sequence). This CDR3 has 15 residues. Trimming pared 2 bases from V and 2 bases from J, leaving 13 bases between. The CDR3 DNA reads TGTGCCAGCAGCTTTGGGTACACCCTGCAAGAGACCCAGTACTTC. This encodes CASSFGYTLQETQYF.

This chain joins TRBV3-1 (or the pseudogene TRBV3-2) and TRBJ2-1, with no clear D. The CDR3 spans 16 residues. Germline-derived CDR1 and CDR2 are LGHDT and YNNKEL (reference sequence). Trimming left V 0 bases short and J 6 bases short, with 15 bases between. Here the CDR3 DNA reads TGTGCCAGCAGCCAAGATCGGCCCCCCACCTTCAATGAGCAGTTCTTC. Translation gives CASSQDRPPTFNEQFF.

The rearrangement links TRBV6-5 to TRBJ2-2; possible D gene TRBD2, 6 bases. V was shortened by 6 bases and J by 8 bases, with 19 bases between the two germline ends. CDR1 and CDR2 (germline): MNHEY, SVGAGI. This CDR3 contains 15 residues. This CDR3 is CASSPGAWGGGELFF. CDR3 coding DNA: TGTGCCAGCAGCCCGGGAGCTTGGGGAGGAGGGGAGCTGTTTTTT.

This clone was seen a handful of times. The rearrangement links TRBV12-3 or TRBV12-4 to TRBJ2-7; 7 bases are a match to TRBD2. The trim removed 3 bases at V and 5 bases at J, leaving 4 bases unmatched. This CDR3 has 13 residues. CDR3 residues: CASSLGGSDEQYF. For the CDR3, the DNA is TGTGCCAGCAGTTTGGGCGGGAGTGACGAGCAGTACTTC.

This clone was recorded a few times. The chain has TRBV4-2 and TRBJ2-7; 8 nucleotides line up with TRBD2. The CDR3 sequence is 15 residues long. Germline assignment: CDR1 LGHNA and CDR2 YNFKEQ. The V and J ends lost 4 bases and 2 bases, in that order; junction bases with no gene match: 7. The CDR3 DNA sequence: TGTGCCAGCAGCCCCTCGAGCGGGGGACCCTACGAGCAGTACTTC. Amino acid sequence: CASSPSSGGPYEQYF.

The rearrangement links TRBV11-2 to TRBJ2-1; 7 bases agree with TRBD2. Germline CDR1 SGHAT, CDR2 FQNNGV. The CDR3 spans 15 residues. With 4 bases clipped from V and 6 bases from J, the junction kept 9 bases outside the gene matches. For the CDR3, the DNA is TGTGCCAGCAGCTCAACCGGGACTAAGGGCAATGAGCAGTTCTTC. Amino acid sequence: CASSSTGTKGNEQFF.

This clone came up a few times. This rearrangement joins TRBV29-1 to TRBJ1-1, with 7 bases identical to TRBD1. Per germline, CDR1 SQVTM and CDR2 ANQGSEA. The ends lost 7 bases at V and 6 bases at J; junction bases unmatched: 8. The CDR3 sequence is 12 residues long. The CDR3 coding sequence is TGCAGCGCCTTGACAGGGAGGGCTGAAGCTTTCTTT. Its protein product is CSALTGRAEAFF.

V usage is TRBV19 and J usage is TRBJ2-2; 16 nucleotides agree with TRBD2. This CDR3 has 20 residues. Germline CDR1 LNHDA, CDR2 SQIVND (reference sequence). Unmatched junction bases numbered 11, after V lost 7 bases and J lost 0 bases. The CDR3 DNA reads as TGTGCCAGTACATTCCCAACGGGACTAGCGGGAGGGCCGAACACCGGGGAGCTGTTTTTT. It translates to CASTFPTGLAGGPNTGELFF.

The V and J genes are TRBV27 and TRBJ1-5; 7 bases map to TRBD1. Germline CDR1 and CDR2: MNHEY and SMNVEV (reference sequence). The V gene end was trimmed by 5 bases and the J gene end by 2 bases; junction bases not matched to a gene: 3. The CDR3 sequence is 14 residues long. CDR3 sequence: CASSLDRGNQPQHF. The CDR3 DNA reads as TGTGCCAGCAGTCTAGACAGGGGCAATCAGCCCCAGCATTTT.

The chain carries TRBV7-9 and TRBJ2-5, with a possible D match to TRBD1 (6 bases). V gave up 7 bases and J gave up 3 bases, with 12 bases separating them. The germline V gene encodes CDR1 SEHNR and CDR2 FQNEAQ (reference sequence). The CDR3 runs 13 residues. As DNA, the CDR3 is TGTGCCAGCATCCTATGGACAGAAGAGACCCAGTACTTC. It specifies CASILWTEETQYF.